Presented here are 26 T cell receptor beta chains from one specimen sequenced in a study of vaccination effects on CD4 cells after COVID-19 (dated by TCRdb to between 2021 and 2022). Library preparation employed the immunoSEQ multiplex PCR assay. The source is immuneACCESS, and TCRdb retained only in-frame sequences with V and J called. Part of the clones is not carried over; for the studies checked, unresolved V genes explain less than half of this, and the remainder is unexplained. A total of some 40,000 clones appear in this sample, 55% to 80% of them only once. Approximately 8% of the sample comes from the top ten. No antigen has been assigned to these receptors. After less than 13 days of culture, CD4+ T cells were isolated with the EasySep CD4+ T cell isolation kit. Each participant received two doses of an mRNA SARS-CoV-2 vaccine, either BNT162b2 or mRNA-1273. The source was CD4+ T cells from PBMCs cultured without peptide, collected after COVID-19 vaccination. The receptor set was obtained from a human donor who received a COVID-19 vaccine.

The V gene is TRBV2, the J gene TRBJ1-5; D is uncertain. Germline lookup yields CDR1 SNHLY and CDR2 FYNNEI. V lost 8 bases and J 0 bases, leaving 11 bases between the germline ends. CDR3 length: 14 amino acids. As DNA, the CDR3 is TGTGCCAGCTCCAAAAGTTATAGCAATCAGCCCCAGCATTTT. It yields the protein CASSKSYSNQPQHF.

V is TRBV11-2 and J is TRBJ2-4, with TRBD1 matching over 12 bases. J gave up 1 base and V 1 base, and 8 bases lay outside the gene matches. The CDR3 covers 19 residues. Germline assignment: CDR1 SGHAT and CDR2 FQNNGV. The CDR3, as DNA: TGTGCCAGCAGCTTAGGGTTGCCGGGACAGGGGGCGGCCAAAAACATTCAGTACTTC. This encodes CASSLGLPGQGAAKNIQYF.

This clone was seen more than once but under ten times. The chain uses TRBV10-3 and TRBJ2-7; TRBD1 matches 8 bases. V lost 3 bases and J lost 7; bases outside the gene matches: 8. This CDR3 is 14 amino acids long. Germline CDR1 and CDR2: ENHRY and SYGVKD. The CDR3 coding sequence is TGTGCCATCAGTGATATATCCAGGGGGCATGAGCAGTACTTC. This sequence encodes CAISDISRGHEQYF.

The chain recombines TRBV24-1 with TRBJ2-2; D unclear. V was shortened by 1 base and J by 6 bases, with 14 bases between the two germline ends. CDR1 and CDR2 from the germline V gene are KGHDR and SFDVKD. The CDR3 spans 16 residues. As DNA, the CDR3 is TGTGCCACCAGTGATTTAACTAAGGGCAAGGCCGGGGAGCTGTTTTTT. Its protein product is CATSDLTKGKAGELFF.

CDR3 nucleotide sequence: TGTGCCAGCAGCAAATCAACTAATGAAAAACTGTTTTTT. Translating gives CASSKSTNEKLFF. This chain uses TRBV11-3 with TRBJ1-4; D gene unclear. The CDR3 sequence is 13 residues long. V was trimmed by 5 bases and J by 0 bases, leaving 4 bases between them. Germline-derived CDR1 and CDR2 are SGHNT and YENEEA.

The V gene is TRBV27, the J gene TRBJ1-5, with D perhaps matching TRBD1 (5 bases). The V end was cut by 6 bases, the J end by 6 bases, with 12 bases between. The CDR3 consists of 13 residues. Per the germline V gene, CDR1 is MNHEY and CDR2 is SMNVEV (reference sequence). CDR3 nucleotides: TGTGCCAGCAGCCCATTCGGGGGTCAGCCCCAGCATTTT. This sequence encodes CASSPFGGQPQHF.

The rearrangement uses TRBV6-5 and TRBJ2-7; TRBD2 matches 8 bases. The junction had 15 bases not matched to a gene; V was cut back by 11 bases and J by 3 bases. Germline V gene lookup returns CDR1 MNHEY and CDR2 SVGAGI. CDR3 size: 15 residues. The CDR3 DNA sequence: TGTGCCGGAGATCTTAATCCCGGGACTAGCTACGAGCAGTACTTC. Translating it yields CAGDLNPGTSYEQYF.

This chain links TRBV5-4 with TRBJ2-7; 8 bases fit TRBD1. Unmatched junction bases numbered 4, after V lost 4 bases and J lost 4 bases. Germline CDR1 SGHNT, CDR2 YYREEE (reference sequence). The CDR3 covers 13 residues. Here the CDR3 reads CASSNRDRYEQYF. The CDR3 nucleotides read TGTGCCAGCAGCAACCGGGACAGGTACGAGCAGTACTTC.

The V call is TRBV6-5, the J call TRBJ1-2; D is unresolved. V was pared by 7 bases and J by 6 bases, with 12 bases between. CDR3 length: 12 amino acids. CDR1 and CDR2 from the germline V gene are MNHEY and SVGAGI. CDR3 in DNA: TGTGCCAGCACCGGAGATAGCGATGGCTACACCTTC. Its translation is CASTGDSDGYTF.

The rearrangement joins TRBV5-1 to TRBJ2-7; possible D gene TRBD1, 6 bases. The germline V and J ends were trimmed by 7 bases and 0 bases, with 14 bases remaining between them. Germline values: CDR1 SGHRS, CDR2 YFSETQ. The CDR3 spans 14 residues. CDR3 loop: CASHEQGLSYEQYF. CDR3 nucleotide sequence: TGCGCCAGCCACGAACAGGGCCTCTCCTACGAGCAGTACTTC. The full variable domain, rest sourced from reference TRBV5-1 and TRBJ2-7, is KAGVTQTPRYLIKTRGQQVTLSCSPISGHRSVSWYQQTPGQGLQFLFEYFSETQRNKGNFPGRFSGRQFSNSRSEMNVSTLELGDSALYLCASHEQGLSYEQYFGPGTRLTVT.

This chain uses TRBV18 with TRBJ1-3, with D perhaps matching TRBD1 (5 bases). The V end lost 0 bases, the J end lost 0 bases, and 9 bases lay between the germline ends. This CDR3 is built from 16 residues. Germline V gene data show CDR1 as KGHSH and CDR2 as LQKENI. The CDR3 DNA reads TGTGCCAGCTCACCACCGACAGTCCTCTCTGGAAACACCATATATTTT. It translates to CASSPPTVLSGNTIYF.

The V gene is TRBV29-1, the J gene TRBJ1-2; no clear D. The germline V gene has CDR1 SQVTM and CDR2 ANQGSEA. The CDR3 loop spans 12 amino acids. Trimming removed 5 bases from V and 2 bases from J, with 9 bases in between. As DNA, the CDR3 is TGCAGCGTTCGATCTGAAAACTATGGCTACACCTTC. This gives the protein CSVRSENYGYTF.

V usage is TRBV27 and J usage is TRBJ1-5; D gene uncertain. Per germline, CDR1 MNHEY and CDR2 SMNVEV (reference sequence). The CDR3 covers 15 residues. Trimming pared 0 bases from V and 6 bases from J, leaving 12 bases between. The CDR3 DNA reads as TGTGCCAGCAGTTTATCCCGCAGTGTTGGTCAGCCCCAGCATTTT. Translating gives CASSLSRSVGQPQHF.

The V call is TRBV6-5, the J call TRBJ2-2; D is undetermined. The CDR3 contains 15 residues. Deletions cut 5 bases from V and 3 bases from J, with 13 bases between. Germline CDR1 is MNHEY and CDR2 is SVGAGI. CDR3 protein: CASSPRTTYTGELFF. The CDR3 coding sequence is TGTGCCAGCAGTCCCCGGACCACTTACACCGGGGAGCTGTTTTTT.

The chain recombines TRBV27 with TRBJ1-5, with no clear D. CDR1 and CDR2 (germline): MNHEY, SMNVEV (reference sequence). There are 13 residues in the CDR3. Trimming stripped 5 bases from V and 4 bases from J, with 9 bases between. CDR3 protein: CASSPQRNQPQHF. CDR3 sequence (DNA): TGTGCCAGCAGTCCACAAAGGAATCAGCCCCAGCATTTT.

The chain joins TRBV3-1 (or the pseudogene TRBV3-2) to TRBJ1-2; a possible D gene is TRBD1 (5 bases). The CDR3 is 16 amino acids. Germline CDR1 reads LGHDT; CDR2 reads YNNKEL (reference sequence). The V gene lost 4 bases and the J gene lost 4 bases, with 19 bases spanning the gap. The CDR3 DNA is TGTGCCAGCAGCCCATTAGCCGGGGCCTCGGGCTATGGCTACACCTTC. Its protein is CASSPLAGASGYGYTF.

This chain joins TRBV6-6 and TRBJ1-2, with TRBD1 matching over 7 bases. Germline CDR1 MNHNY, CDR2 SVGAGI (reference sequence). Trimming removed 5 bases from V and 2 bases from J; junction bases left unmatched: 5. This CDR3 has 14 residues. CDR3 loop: CASSLAGQNYGYTF. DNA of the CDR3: TGTGCCAGCAGTCTCGCGGGACAGAACTATGGCTACACCTTC.

This CDR3 is CASSPQGGSYNEQFF. In DNA form, the CDR3 reads TGTGCCAGCTCGCCGCAGGGGGGCTCCTACAATGAGCAGTTCTTC. The chain links TRBV18 to TRBJ2-1, with D possibly TRBD1 on 7 matching bases. Trimming cost V 6 bases and J 0 bases, with 12 bases left between them. Germline assignment: CDR1 KGHSH and CDR2 LQKENI. The CDR3 runs to 15 residues.

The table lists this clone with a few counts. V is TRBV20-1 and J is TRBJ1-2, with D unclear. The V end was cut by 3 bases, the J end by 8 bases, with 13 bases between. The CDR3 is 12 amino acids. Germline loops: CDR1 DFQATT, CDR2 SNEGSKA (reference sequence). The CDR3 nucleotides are TGCAGTGCTAGTAGAGGGTCGGAAGGCTACACCTTC. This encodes CSASRGSEGYTF.

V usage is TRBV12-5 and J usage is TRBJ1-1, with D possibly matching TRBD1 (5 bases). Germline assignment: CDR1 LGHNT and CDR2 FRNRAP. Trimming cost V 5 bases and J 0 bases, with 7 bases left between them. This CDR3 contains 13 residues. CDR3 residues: CASGLQVNTEAFF. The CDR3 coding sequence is TGTGCTAGTGGTCTACAGGTGAACACTGAAGCTTTCTTT.

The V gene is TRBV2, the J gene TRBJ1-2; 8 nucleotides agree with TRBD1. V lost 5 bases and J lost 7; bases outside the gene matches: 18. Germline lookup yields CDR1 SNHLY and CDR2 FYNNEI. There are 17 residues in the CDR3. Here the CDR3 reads CASSRGLRTGSIAGYTF. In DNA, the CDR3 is TGTGCCAGCAGTAGAGGGCTGAGGACAGGGTCGATCGCTGGCTACACCTTC.

CDR3 bases: TGTGCCAGCAGCTTCGGTTATATTCCCGGTAACACCGGGGAGCTGTTTTTT. Translation gives CASSFGYIPGNTGELFF. The gene calls are TRBV5-6 and TRBJ2-2, with unresolved D. The length of the CDR3 is 17 residues. The V and J ends lost 2 bases and 2 bases respectively, with 16 bases between them. Germline lookup yields CDR1 SGHDT and CDR2 YYEEEE.

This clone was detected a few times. DNA for the CDR3: TGTGCCAGCAGCTTTGGCCAGGGGAATCAGCCCCAGCATTTT. Residues: CASSFGQGNQPQHF. The J gene is TRBJ1-5, the V gene TRBV7-9; a possible D gene is TRBD1 (6 bases). With 3 bases removed from V and 4 bases from J, the gap between germline ends came to 10 bases. The CDR3 length is 14 residues. Germline V CDR1 and CDR2: SEHNR, FQNEAQ (reference sequence).

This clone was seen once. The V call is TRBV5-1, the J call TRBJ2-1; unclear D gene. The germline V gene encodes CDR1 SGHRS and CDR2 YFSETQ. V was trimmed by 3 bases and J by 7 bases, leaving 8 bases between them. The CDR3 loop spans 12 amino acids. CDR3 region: CASSSGLNEQFF. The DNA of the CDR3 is TGCGCCAGCAGCTCCGGATTGAATGAGCAGTTCTTC.

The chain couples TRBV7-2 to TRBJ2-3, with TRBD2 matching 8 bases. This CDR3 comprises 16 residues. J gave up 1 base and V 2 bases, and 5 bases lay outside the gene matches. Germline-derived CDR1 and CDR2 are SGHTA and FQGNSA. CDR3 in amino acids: CASSLSGGPGTDTQYF. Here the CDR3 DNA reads TGTGCCAGCAGCTTAAGCGGGGGCCCTGGCACAGATACGCAGTATTTT.

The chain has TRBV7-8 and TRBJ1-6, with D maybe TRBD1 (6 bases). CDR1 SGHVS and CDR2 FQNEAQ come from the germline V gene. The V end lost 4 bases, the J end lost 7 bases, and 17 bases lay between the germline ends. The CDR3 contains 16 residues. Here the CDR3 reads CASSSLAGGLNSPLHF. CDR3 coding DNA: TGTGCCAGCAGCTCGCTCGCTGGGGGCTTGAATTCACCCCTCCACTTT.